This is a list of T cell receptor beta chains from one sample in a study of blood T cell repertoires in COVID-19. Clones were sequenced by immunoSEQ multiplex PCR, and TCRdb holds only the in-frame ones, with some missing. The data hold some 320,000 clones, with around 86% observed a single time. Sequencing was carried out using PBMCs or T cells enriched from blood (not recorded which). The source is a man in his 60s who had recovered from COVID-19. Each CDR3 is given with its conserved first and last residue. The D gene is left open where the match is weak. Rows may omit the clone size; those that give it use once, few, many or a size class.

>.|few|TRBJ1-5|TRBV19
TGTGCCAGTAGTATGTTGGGGCAGGGCTATAGCAATCAGCCCCAGCATTTT
CASSMLGQGYSNQPQHF
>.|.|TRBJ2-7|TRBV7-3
TGTGCCAGCAGCCGATCGAGGGGGGGCGGCGAGCAGTACTTC
CASSRSRGGGEQYF
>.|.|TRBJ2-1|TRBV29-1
TGCAGCGGTGATTCGACAGGTCCTTCCTACAATGAGCAGTTCTTC
CSGDSTGPSYNEQFF
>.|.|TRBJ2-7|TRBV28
TGTGCCAGCAGTTTTACAGGTCACTACGAGCAGTACTTC
CASSFTGHYEQYF
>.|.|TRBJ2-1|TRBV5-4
TGTGCCAGCAGCTTGGGGGGCGGGATGGACTACAATGAGCAGTTCTTC
CASSLGGGMDYNEQFF
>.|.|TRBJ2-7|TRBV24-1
TGTGCCACCAGTGCGCCAGGGTCCTACGAGCAGTACTTC
CATSAPGSYEQYF
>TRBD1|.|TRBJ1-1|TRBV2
TGTGCTAGGGGGCAGATGAACACTGAAGCTTTCTTT
CARGQMNTEAFF
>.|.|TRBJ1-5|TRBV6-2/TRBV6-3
TGTGCCAGCAGTTACAGGAGGGTTGAACAGCCCCAGCATTTT
CASSYRRVEQPQHF
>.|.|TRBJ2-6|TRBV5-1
TGCGCCAGCAGCCCTACTACAGGGAGCGGGGCCAACGTCCTGACTTTC
CASSPTTGSGANVLTF
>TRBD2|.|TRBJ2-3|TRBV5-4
TGTGCCAGCAGCTTGGAGCGGGGACTTGGGGATACGCAGTATTTT
CASSLERGLGDTQYF
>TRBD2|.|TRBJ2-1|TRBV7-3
TGTGCCAGCAGCCCCCGACTAGCGGGAGATGGTAATGAGCAGTTCTTC
CASSPRLAGDGNEQFF
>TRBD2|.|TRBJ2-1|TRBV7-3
TGTGCCAGCAGCTTAAAGCGGGAGGGCTTCTACAATGAGCAGTTCTTC
CASSLKREGFYNEQFF
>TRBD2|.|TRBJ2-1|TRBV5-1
TGCGCCAGCAGGGGACTAGCGGGAGCGGTGGGCTCCTACAATGAGCAGTTCTTC
CASRGLAGAVGSYNEQFF
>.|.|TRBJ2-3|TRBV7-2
TGTGCCAGCAGCTTAGAGAGAGATACGCAGTATTTT
CASSLERDTQYF
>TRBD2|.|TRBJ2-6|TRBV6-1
TGTGCCAGCAGTGAATACCGCGGGGGGGCTGGGGCCAACGTCCTGACTTTC
CASSEYRGGAGANVLTF
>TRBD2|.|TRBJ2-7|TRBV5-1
TGCGCCAGCAGCTCAGGGACTAGCGGGGGTTACGAGCAGTACTTC
CASSSGTSGGYEQYF
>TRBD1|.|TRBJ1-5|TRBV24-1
TGTGCCACCAGTGATCCGACAGGGGGTATCAATCAGCCCCAGCATTTT
CATSDPTGGINQPQHF
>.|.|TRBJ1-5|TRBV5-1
TGCGCCAGCAGCTTGGAGTCACTTAGCAATCAGCCCCAGCATTTT
CASSLESLSNQPQHF
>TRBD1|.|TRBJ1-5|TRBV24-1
TGTGCCACCCGTCTAGGACCCGGGACAGGACATTTT
CATRLGPGTGHF
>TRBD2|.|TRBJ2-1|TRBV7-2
TGTGCCAGCAGCTTACCTGTCCGGCTAGCGGGATCCAATGAGCAGTTCTTC
CASSLPVRLAGSNEQFF
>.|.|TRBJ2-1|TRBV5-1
TGCGCCAGCAGCTCAGAACCTCAGGGCTCCTACAATGAGCAGTTCTTC
CASSSEPQGSYNEQFF
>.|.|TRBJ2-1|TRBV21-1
TGTGCCAGCACCTCCAGGACTAGCGGGATTAACCTCAAACGATATGAGCAGTTCTTC
CASTSRTSGINLKRYEQFF
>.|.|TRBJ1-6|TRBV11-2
TGTGCCAGCAGCTTAAACACAGGCTCCTATAATTCACCCCTCCACTTT
CASSLNTGSYNSPLHF
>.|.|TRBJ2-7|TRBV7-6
TGTGCCAGCAGCCCCGGACAGTTCTACGAGCAGTACTTC
CASSPGQFYEQYF
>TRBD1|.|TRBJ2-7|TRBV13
TGTGCCAGCAGCTTAGTAACAGGGGGCATTTACGAGCAGTACTTC
CASSLVTGGIYEQYF
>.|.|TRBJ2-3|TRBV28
TGTGCCAGCAGTTTGCGGGATACGCAGTATTTT
CASSLRDTQYF
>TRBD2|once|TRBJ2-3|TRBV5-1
TGCGCCAGCAGCTTCCCTTCTACCGGGAGGGATACGCAGTATTTT
CASSFPSTGRDTQYF
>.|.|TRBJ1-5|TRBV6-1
TGTGCCAGCAGTGAAGCTGAGGTTACGCGAATCAATCAGCCCCAGCATTTT
CASSEAEVTRINQPQHF
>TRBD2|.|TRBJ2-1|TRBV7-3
TGTGCCAGCAGCAAACCGGGACTAGCGCTAGAGAATGAGCAGTTCTTC
CASSKPGLALENEQFF
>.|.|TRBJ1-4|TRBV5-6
TGTGCCAGCAGCAGTGTACGGGACAATAATGAAAAACTGTTTTTT
CASSSVRDNNEKLFF
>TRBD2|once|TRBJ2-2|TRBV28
TGTGCCAGCAGTTTATGGGATAGCGGGACCGGGGAGCTGTTTTTT
CASSLWDSGTGELFF
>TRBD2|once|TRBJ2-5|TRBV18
TGTGCCAGCTCACCATCGGTCGCGGGAGGGCCGGGGGAGCAGTACTTC
CASSPSVAGGPGEQYF
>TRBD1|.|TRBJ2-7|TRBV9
TGTGCCAGCAGCGTTGCTGGACAGGGGGTACACGAGCAGTACTTC
CASSVAGQGVHEQYF
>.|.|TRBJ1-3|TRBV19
TGTGCCAGTAGTGTCGACGGGAGCTCTGGAAACACCATATATTTT
CASSVDGSSGNTIYF
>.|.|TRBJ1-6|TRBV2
TGTGCCAGCAGTGAGCGACAGAGACGAAATTCACCCCTCCACTTT
CASSERQRRNSPLHF
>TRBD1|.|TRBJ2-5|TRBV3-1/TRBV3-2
TGTGCCAGCAGCCAAGCACCGGACAGGGCGGATGAGACCCAGTACTTC
CASSQAPDRADETQYF
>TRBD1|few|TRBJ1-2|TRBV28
TGTGCCAGCAGGTCGACAGGGGGCGTTTATGGCTACACCTTC
CASRSTGGVYGYTF
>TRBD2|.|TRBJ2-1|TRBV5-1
TGCGCCAGCAGCTTGGACGCCCTAGCGGGAGGTGGAAATGAGCAGTTCTTC
CASSLDALAGGGNEQFF
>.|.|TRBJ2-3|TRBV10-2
TGCGCCAGCAGTCTCCCGGCAGATACGCAGTATTTT
CASSLPADTQYF
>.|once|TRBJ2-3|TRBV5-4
TGTGCCAGCAGCTTGGCGCGCATTGCTAGCACAGATACGCAGTATTTT
CASSLARIASTDTQYF
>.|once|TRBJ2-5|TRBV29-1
TGCAGCGTTGAAGTCCCCAGGGGCAGGGAGACCCAGTACTTC
CSVEVPRGRETQYF
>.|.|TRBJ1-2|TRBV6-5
TGTGCCAGCAGTTACTCGACACAGGGTGGCTATGGCTACACCTTC
CASSYSTQGGYGYTF
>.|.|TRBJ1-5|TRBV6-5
TGTGCCAGCATGACATGGCCAAATCAGCCCCAGCATTTT
CASMTWPNQPQHF
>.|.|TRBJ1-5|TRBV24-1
TGTGCCACCAGTGATGCCCCCTCGGGGAATCAGCCCCAGCATTTT
CATSDAPSGNQPQHF
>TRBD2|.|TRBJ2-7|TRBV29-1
TGCAGCGTCGGACTAGCGGGAGTATCCTACGAGCAGTACTTC
CSVGLAGVSYEQYF
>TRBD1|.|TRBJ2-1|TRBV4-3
TGCGCCAGCAGCCAAGGCCCGGACAGGGCTGAGCAGTTCTTC
CASSQGPDRAEQFF
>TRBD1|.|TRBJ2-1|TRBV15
TGTGCCACCAGCAGAGCCCCGACAGGGAACAATGAGCAGTTCTTC
CATSRAPTGNNEQFF